This entry features one T cell receptor (beta chain) sequence. Its antigen specificity is not known. Base qualities were left out, and no much larger clone turns up one base away. These data originate in a study of blood T cells in healthy people across ages (dated by TCRdb to 2013 to 2016). Context from the whole study: In model experiments, template switching captured about one uniquely barcoded TCR beta cDNA molecule for every two T cells. To avoid experimental bias, donors of different ages were randomly spread across the sequencing lanes. For two donors (one aged 18 to 29 and one aged 80 or older), the study analyzed two additional independent replicas of 1 million unique cDNA reads from the same blood draw. Donors were grouped into four age groups: young (average approximately 16 years), middle-aged (over 35), aged (around 60) and long-lived (around 80). Using deep sequencing normalized with unique cDNA molecular identifiers, the study measured how TCR beta repertoire diversity changes with age.

Trimming takes 7 bases off V and 7 bases off J; junction bases not matched to a gene: 3. CDR1 and CDR2 are drawn from the germline V gene: MDHEN, SYDVKM. From cysteine to phenylalanine, the CDR3 is 12 amino acids long. Solely the CDR3 DNA is kept, with 36 bases framed from the first base. The protocol used for the library was 5' RACE. The sequencer was an Illumina HiSeq 2500. The second PCR ran for roughly 6 to 11 cycles and used a J-beta primer mix along with a sample-barcoded 5' primer. A template-switch 5' adaptor carrying 12 random nucleotides introduced a unique molecular identifier onto each TCR beta cDNA molecule. Each sample yielded at least 2.5 million CDR3-containing paired-end reads. First-strand cDNA synthesis was performed from all RNA using the Mint cDNA synthesis kit, with priming by a TRBC-specific oligonucleotide. After uracil-DNA glycosylase treatment, a first 18-cycle PCR used universal primers M1SS and BC2_uni_R on all cDNA. Per the authors' processing: For normalization, 1 million high-quality reads, each with a distinct molecular identifier, were randomly selected from each sample. Instead of being binned into consensus sequences, reads with shared molecular identifiers were discarded. MiTCR, with a Q25 quality threshold and the strictest error-elimination algorithm, was used for CDR3 identification, clonotype clustering and error correction. A nonparametric unseen species model with Euler transformation was used to estimate a lower bound on total TCR beta diversity. TCRdb itself trimmed the public reads at Q25 with fastp, ran MiXCR and retained productive beta chains. A single entry per CDR3 protein holds the most common genes and DNA from its merged rows. In this record, the V and J calls reflect TCRdb's handling and not the investigators' own analysis. This sample comprises roughly 2 million distinct CDR3 sequences, roughly 50% of them detected only once. Together, the top ten hold approximately 2% of the sample.

The donors were roughly 38 Caucasian individuals from Russia, aged roughly 6 to 100 years, who were systemically healthy. Around 9.8 milliliters of peripheral blood were collected from each donor into EDTA-treated Vacutainer tubes. Ficoll-Paque density-gradient centrifugation was used to isolate PBMCs, with at least 7 million per sample. Trizol reagent was used to extract total RNA from PBMCs, with at least 5 micrograms per sample. For every donor, an aliquot of PBMCs went through flow cytometry to measure the percentages of naive CD45RAhigh/CD27high T cells. Study-level results and caveats: Compared with the aged group, the long-lived group had more naive CD4+ T cells, fewer expanded clones and increased TCR diversity, a pattern suggesting age selection. Conclusive comparison of naive and antigen-experienced compartments was prevented by the profiling of bulk unsorted PBMCs. As age increased, observed TCR beta diversity per million T cells dropped in a roughly linear way, and a significant reduction was already evident by age around 41. The percentage of naive T cells measured by flow cytometry correlated strongly with observed TCR beta diversity. Estimates of total diversity based on one million sequenced T cells were considered lower bounds and underestimates. The CMV infection status of donors was not known, potentially confounding age-related changes in expanded clonotypes.

The receptor comes from a woman in her forties in good health. The sequenced material came from blood. In this chain, TRBV28 is recombined with TRBJ1-5; 8 junctional bases match TRBD1. The DNA reads TGTGCCAGCACAGGGGGCATGCAGCCCCAGCATTTT. Translated, this gives CASTGGMQPQHF.